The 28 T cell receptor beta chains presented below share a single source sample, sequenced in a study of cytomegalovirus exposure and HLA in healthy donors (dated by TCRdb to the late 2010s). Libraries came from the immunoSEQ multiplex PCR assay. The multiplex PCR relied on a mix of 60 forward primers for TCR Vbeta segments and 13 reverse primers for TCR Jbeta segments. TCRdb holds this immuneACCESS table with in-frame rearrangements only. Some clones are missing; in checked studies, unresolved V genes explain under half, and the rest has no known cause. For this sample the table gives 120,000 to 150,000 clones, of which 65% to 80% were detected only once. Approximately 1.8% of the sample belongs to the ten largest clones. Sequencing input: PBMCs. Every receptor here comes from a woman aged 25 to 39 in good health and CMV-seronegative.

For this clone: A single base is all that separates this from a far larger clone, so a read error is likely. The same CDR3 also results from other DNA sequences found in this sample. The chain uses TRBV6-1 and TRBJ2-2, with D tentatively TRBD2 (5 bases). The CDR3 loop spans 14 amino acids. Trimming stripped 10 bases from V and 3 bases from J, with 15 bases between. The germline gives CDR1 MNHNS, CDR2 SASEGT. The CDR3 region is CATAGESHTGELFF. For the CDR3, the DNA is TGTGCCACTGCGGGCGAGTCCCACACCGGGGAGCTGTTTTTT.

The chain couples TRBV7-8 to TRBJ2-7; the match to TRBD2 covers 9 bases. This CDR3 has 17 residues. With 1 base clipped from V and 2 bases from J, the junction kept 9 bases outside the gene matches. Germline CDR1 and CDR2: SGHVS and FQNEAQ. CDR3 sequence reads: CASSLGGAGGLPYEQYF. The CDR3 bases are TGTGCCAGCAGCTTAGGGGGCGCGGGAGGGCTCCCCTACGAGCAGTACTTC. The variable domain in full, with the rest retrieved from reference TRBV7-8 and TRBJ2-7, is GAGVSQSPRYKVAKRGQDVALRCDPISGHVSLFWYQQALGQGPEFLTYFQNEAQLDKSGLPSDRFFAERPEGSVSTLKIQRTQQEDSAVYLCASSLGGAGGLPYEQYFGPGTRLTVT.

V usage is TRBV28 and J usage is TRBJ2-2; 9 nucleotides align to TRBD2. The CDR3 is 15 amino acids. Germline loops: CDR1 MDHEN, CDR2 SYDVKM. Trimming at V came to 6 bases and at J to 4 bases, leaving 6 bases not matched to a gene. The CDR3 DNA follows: TGTGCCAGCAGCAAAGCGGGAGGATCCACCGGGGAGCTGTTTTTT. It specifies CASSKAGGSTGELFF.

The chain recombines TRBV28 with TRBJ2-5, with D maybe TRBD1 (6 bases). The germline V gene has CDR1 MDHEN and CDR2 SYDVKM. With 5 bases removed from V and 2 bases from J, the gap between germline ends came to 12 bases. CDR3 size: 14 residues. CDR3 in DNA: TGTGCCAGCAGTGCCGGACAGCATCAAGAGACCCAGTACTTC. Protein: CASSAGQHQETQYF.

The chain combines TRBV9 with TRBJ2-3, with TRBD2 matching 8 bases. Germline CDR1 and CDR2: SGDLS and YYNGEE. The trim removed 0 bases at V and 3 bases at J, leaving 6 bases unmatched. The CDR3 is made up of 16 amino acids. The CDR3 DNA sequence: TGTGCCAGCAGCGTAGGTAGCGGGAAGGGAACAGATACGCAGTATTTT. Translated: CASSVGSGKGTDTQYF.

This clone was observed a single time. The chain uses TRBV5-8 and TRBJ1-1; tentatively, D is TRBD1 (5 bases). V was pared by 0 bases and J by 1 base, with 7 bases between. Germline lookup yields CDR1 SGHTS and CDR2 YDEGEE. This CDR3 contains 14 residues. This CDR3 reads CASSLGQPNTEAFF. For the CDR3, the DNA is TGTGCCAGCAGCTTGGGACAGCCGAACACTGAAGCTTTCTTT. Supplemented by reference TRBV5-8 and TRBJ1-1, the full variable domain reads EAGVTQSPTHLIKTRGQQATLRCSPISGHTSVYWYQQALGLGLQFLLWYDEGEERNRGNFPPRFSGRQFPNYSSELNVNALELEDSALYLCASSLGQPNTEAFFGQGTRLTVV.

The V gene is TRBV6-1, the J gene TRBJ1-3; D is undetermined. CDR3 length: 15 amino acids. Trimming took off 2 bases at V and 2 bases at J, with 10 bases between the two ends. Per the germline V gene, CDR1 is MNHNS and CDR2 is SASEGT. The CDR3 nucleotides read TGTGCCAGCAGTGAAATAGTGGTAGCTGGAAACACCATATATTTT. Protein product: CASSEIVVAGNTIYF.

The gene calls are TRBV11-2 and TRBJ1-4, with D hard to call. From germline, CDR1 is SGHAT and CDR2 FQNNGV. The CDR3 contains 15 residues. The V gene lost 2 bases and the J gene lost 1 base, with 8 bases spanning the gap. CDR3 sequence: CASSLMAGTNEKLFF. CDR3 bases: TGTGCCAGCAGCTTAATGGCAGGAACTAATGAAAAACTGTTTTTT. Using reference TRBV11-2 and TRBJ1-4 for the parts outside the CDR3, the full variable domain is EAGVAQSPRYKIIEKRQSVAFWCNPISGHATLYWYQQILGQGPKLLIQFQNNGVVDDSQLPKDRFSAERLKGVDSTLKIQPAKLEDSAVYLCASSLMAGTNEKLFFGSGTQLSVL.

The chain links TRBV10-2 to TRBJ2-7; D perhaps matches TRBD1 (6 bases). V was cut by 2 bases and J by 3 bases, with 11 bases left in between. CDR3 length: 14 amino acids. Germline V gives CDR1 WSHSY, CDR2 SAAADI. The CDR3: CASSEPGHSYEQYV. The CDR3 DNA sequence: TGCGCCAGCAGTGAGCCGGGACACAGCTACGAGCAGTACGTC.

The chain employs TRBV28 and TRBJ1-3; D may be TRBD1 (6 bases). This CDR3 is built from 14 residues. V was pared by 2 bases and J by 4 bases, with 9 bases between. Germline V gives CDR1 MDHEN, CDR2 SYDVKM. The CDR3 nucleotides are TGTGCCAGCAGTTTAGGTCAGGGGGGAAACACCATATATTTT. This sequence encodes CASSLGQGGNTIYF.

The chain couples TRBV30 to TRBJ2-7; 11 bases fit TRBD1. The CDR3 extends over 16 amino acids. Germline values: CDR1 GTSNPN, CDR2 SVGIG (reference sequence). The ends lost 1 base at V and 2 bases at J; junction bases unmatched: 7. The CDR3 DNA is TGTGCCTGGAGTGGCCGCGGGACAGGGGGGACCTACGAGCAGTACTTC. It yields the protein CAWSGRGTGGTYEQYF.

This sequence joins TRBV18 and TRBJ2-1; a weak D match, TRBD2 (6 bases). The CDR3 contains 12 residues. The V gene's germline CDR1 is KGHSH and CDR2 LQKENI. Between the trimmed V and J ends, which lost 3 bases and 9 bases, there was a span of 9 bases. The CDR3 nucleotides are TGTGCCAGCTCACCCGGGGGTCTTGAGCAGTTCTTC. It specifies CASSPGGLEQFF.

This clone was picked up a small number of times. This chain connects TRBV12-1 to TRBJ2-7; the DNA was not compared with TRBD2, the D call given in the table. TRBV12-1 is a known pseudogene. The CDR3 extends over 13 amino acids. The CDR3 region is CASSLARTDEQYF. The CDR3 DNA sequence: TGTGCCAGCAGCCTCGCTAGAACGGACGAGCAGTACTTC.

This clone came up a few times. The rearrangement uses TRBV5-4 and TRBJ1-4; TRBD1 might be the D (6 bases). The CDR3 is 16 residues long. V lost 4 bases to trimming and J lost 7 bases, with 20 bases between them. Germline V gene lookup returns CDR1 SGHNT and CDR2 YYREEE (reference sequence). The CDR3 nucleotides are TGTGCCAGCAGCCAAGATTCCGGGGCCAGGGGTGAAAAACTGTTTTTT. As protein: CASSQDSGARGEKLFF.

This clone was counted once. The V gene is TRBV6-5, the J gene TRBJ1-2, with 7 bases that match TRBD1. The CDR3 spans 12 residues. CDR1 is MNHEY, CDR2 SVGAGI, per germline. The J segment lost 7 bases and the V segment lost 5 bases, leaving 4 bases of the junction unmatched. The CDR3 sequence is CASSRTGVGYTF. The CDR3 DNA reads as TGTGCCAGCAGTCGCACAGGGGTTGGCTACACCTTC.

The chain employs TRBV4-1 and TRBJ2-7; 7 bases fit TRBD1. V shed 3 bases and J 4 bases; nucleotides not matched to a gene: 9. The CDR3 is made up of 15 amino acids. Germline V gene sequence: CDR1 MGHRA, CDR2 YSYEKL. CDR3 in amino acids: CASSQGDSRSYEQYF. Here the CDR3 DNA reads TGCGCCAGCAGCCAGGGGGACAGTCGGTCATACGAGCAGTACTTC.

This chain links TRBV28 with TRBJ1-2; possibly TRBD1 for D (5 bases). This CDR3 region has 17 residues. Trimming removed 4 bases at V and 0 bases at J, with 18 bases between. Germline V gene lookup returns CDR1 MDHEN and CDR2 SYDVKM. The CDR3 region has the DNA TGTGCCAGCAGTTCTCCCACCTTCACAGGACCTAACTATGGCTACACCTTC. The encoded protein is CASSSPTFTGPNYGYTF.

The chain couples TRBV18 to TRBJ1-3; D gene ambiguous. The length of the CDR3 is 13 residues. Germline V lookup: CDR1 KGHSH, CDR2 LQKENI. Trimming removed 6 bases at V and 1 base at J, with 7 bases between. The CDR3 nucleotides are TGTGCCAGCTCCCCGGTTTCTGGAAACACCATATATTTT. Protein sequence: CASSPVSGNTIYF.

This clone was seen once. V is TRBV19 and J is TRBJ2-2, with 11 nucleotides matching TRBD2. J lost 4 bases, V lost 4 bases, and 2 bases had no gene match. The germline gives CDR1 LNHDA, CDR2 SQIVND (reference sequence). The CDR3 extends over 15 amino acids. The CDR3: CASSRTSGSTGELFF. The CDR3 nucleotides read TGTGCCAGTAGTAGAACTAGCGGGAGCACCGGGGAGCTGTTTTTT.

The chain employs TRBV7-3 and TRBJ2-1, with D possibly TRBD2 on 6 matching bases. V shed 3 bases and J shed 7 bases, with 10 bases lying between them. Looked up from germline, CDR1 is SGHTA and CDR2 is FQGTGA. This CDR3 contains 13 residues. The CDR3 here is CASSLRRENEQFF. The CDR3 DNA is TGTGCCAGCAGCTTGAGGCGGGAAAATGAGCAGTTCTTC.

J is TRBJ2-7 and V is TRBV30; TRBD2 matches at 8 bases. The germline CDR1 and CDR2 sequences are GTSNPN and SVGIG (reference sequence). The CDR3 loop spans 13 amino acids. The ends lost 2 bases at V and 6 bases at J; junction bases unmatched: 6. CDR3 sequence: CAWSPGLAFEQYF. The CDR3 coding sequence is TGTGCCTGGAGTCCCGGACTAGCCTTCGAGCAGTACTTC.

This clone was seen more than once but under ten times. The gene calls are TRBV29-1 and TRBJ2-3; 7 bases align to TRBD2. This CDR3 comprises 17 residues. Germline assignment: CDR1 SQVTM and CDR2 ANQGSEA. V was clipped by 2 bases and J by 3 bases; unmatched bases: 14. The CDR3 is CSVEQPEGGGVTDTQYF. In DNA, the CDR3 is TGCAGCGTTGAACAGCCGGAGGGCGGGGGTGTGACAGATACGCAGTATTTT.

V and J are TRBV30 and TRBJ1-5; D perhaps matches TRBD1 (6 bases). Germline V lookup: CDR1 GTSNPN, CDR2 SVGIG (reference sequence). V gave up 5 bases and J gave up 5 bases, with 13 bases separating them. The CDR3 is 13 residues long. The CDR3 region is CAWGSRGDQPQHF. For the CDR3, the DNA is TGTGCCTGGGGATCCAGGGGTGATCAGCCCCAGCATTTT.

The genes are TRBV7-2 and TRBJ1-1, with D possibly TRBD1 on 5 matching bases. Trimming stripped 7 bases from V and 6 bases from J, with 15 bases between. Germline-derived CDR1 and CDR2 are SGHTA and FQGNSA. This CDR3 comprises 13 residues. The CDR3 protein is CASNDGGFAEAFF. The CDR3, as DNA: TGTGCCAGCAACGATGGGGGGTTCGCTGAAGCTTTCTTT.

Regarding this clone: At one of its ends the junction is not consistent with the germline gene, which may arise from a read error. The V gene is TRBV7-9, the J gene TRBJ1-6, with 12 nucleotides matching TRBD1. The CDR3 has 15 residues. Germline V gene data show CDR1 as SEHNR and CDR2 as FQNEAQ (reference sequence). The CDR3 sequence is CSSSVGTGGWSPLHF. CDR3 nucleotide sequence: TGTTCCAGCAGCGTCGGGACAGGGGGCTGGTCACCCCTCCACTTT.

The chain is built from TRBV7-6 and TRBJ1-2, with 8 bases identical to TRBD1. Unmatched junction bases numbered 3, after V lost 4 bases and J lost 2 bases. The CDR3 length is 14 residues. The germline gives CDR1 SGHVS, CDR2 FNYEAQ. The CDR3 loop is CASSSGTGNYGYTF. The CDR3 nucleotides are TGTGCCAGCAGCTCAGGGACAGGCAACTATGGCTACACCTTC.

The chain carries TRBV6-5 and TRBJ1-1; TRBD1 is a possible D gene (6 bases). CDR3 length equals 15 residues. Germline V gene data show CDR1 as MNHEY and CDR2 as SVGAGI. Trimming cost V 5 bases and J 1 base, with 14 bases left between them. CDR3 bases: TGTGCCAGCAGTCCCTGGGGGCTGAGGAACACTGAAGCTTTCTTT. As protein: CASSPWGLRNTEAFF.

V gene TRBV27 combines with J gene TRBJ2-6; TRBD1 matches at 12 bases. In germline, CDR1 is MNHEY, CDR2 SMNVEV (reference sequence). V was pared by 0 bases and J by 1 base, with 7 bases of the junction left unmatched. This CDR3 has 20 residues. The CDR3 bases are TGTGCCAGCAGTTTATCCCCCGGGACAGGGGGCGTATCTGGGGCCAACGTCCTGACTTTC. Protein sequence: CASSLSPGTGGVSGANVLTF.